One sample yielded the 9 T cell receptor beta chains listed below, sequenced in a study of T cells in women clearing cervical HPV infection. Clones were sequenced by immunoSEQ multiplex PCR, and TCRdb holds only the in-frame ones, with some missing. The sample table includes 40,000 to 60,000 clones. Input material: blood buffy coat. Receptor source: a woman aged 18 to 75 with a cervical HPV16 infection that either progressed to CIN3+ or cleared (not recorded which).

For this clone: From the germline J gene comes the end of the CDR3, since the read stops 3 residues before it. This chain uses TRBV27 with TRBJ2-7; 10 nucleotides match TRBD1. V lost 6 bases and J lost 2; bases outside the gene matches: 7. CDR1 is MNHEY and CDR2 is SMNVEV in the germline V gene (reference sequence). The CDR3 is 15 residues long. The covered CDR3 bases are TGTGCCAGCAGAGGTCCGGGACAGGGGACCTACGAG. It yields the protein CASRGPGQGTYE. The full CDR3 protein reads CASRGPGQGTYEQYF.

Notes on this clone: The read finishes 3 residues shy of the CDR3 end, and the germline J gene is used to complete it. The J gene is TRBJ1-2, the V gene TRBV19; TRBD1 agrees at 7 bases. The CDR3 totals 13 residues. Germline V gene data show CDR1 as LNHDA and CDR2 as SQIVND (reference sequence). CDR3 DNA, as far as it was read: TGTGCCAGTATAGGGGGCTCCTACAATGAC. It codes for CASIGGSYND. The CDR3, in full, reads CASIGGSYNDYTF. Variable domain in full (rest from reference TRBV19 and TRBJ1-2): DGGITQSPKYLFRKEGQNVTLSCEQNLNHDAMYWYRQDPGQGLRLIYYSQIVNDFQKGDIAEGYSVSREKKESFPLTVTSAQKNPTAFYLCASIGGSYNDYTFGSGTRLTVV.

About this clone itself: The CDR3 goes on 3 residues after the read ends, and that part is filled in from the germline J gene. The genes are TRBV5-5 and TRBJ1-4; perhaps TRBD1 as D (6 bases). The CDR3 is 14 amino acids. V lost 6 bases and J 10 bases, leaving 19 bases between the germline ends. CDR1 and CDR2 from the germline V gene are SGHKS and YYEKEE (reference sequence). CDR3 loop: CASNRDTEVGKLFF. CDR3 bases read: TGTGCCAGCAACCGGGACACCGAAGTTGGAAAA.

As regards this clone: The CDR3 is cut off 3 residues early in the read; its end comes from the germline J gene. J is TRBJ1-1 and V is TRBV5-1; a possible D gene is TRBD1 (5 bases). CDR1 and CDR2 (germline): SGHRS, YFSETQ. V lost 4 bases and J lost 4, with 17 bases in between. This CDR3 has 15 residues. This CDR3 reads CASSAGRRGGTEAFF. The sequenced part of the CDR3 DNA is TGCGCCAGCAGCGCAGGAAGGCGGGGGGGCACTGAA.

About this clone itself: Read coverage stops 3 residues before the CDR3 terminus; the germline J gene supplies the remainder. The chain links TRBV15 to TRBJ2-4; TRBD2 is a possible D gene (5 bases). Germline loops: CDR1 LNHNV, CDR2 YYDKDF (reference sequence). V gave up 4 bases and J gave up 8 bases, with 9 bases separating them. The CDR3 is 12 residues long. The CDR3 loop reads CATSKFSDIQYF. The sequenced CDR3 bases are TGTGCCACCAGCAAATTTAGCGACATT.

In regard to this clone: Coverage ceases 3 residues before the CDR3 finishes, and the germline J gene fills in the end. This sequence joins TRBV5-1 and TRBJ1-1; a possible D gene is TRBD1 (5 bases). This CDR3 comprises 15 residues. Germline CDR1 reads SGHRS; CDR2 reads YFSETQ. This chain's CDR3 is CASSGSLVGGREAFF. CDR3 DNA, as far as it was read: TGCGCCAGCAGCGGAAGCCTGGTGGGGGGAAGGGAA.

On this clone itself: The CDR3 extends 3 residues past the end of the read, so its final part is completed from the germline J gene. This chain connects TRBV12-3 or TRBV12-4 to TRBJ2-3; 13 positions agree with TRBD2. The CDR3 covers 17 residues. V gave up 5 bases and J gave up 5 bases; unmatched junction bases: 10. Incomplete CDR3 DNA: TGTGCCAGCAGTCCTGAACTAGCGGGGGGGCTCGTAGATACG. It specifies CASSPELAGGLVDT. The entire CDR3 is CASSPELAGGLVDTQYF.

As to this clone: Read data end 3 residues before the CDR3 end; the end is taken from the germline J gene. The chain combines TRBV10-3 with TRBJ2-3; TRBD2 matches 12 bases. CDR3 length equals 17 residues. From germline, CDR1 is ENHRY and CDR2 SYGVKD. After removal of 6 bases from V and 0 bases from J, the junction contained 7 bases not matched to a gene. The CDR3 DNA, read in part, is TGTGCCATCAGGGCTTCACTAGCGGGGGGTAGCACAGATACG. Translation gives CAIRASLAGGSTDT. The full CDR3 protein reads CAIRASLAGGSTDTQYF.

A note on this clone: The sequenced fragment ends 3 residues before the CDR3 boundary, so the rest is inferred from the germline J gene. The chain is built from TRBV10-3 and TRBJ2-1, with 10 positions matching TRBD1. After removal of 7 bases from V and 7 bases from J, the junction contained 13 bases not matched to a gene. CDR3 size: 16 residues. Germline CDR1 is ENHRY and CDR2 is SYGVKD. The CDR3 bases that were read are TGTGCCATCACCCCTTGGGAGACAGGGGGCTTTAATGAG. This codes for CAITPWETGGFNE. The whole CDR3 is CAITPWETGGFNEQFF.